This TCR beta chain was captured in a study of blood T cell repertoires in COVID-19. At the level of the study: T cells, B-cell-depleted T cells, or PBMCs provided the cDNA or gDNA that served as material.

Measured with immunoSEQ multiplex PCR; TCRdb has only the in-frame clones, and not every one. The top ten clones hold 9.5% to 15% of a sample with 150,000 to 200,000 clones, approximately 84% of them seen once. CDR1 MNHNY and CDR2 SVGAGI come from the germline V gene (reference sequence). CDR3 size: 13 residues. Trimming stripped 5 bases from V and 0 bases from J, with 7 bases between. The sequence derives from a man in his forties or fifties who had recovered from COVID-19. Material: PBMCs or T cells enriched from blood (not recorded which). J is TRBJ1-2 and V is TRBV6-6; D gene unclear. The CDR3 loop reads CASSTEANYGYTF. The CDR3 DNA sequence: TGTGCCAGCAGTACGGAGGCTAACTATGGCTACACCTTC.